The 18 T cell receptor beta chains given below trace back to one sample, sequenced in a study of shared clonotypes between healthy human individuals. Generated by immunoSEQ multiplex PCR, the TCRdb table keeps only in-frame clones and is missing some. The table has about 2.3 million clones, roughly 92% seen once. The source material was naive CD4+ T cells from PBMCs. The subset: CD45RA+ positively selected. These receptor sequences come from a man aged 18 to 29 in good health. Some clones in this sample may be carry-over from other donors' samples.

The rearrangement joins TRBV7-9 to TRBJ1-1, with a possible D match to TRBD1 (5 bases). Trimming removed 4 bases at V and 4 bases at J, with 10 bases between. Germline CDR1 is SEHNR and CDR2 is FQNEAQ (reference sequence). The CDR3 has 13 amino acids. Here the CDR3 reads CASSWGLGTEAFF. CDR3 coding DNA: TGTGCCAGCAGCTGGGGGTTGGGCACTGAAGCTTTCTTT.

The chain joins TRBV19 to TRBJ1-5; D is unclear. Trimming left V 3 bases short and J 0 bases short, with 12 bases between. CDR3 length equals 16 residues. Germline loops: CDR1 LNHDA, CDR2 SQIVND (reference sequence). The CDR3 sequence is CASSIAGRYSNQPQHF. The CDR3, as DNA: TGTGCCAGTAGTATCGCAGGCCGTTATAGCAATCAGCCCCAGCATTTT.

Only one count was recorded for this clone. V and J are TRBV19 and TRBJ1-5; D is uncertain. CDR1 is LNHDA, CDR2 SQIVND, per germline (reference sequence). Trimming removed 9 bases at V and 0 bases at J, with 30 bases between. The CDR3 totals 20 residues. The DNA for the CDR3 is TGTGCCAGAGACCCTCCCCCTGGGAGGGAATTGATTTATAGCAATCAGCCCCAGCATTTT. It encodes CARDPPPGRELIYSNQPQHF. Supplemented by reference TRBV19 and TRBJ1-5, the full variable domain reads DGGITQSPKYLFRKEGQNVTLSCEQNLNHDAMYWYRQDPGQGLRLIYYSQIVNDFQKGDIAEGYSVSREKKESFPLTVTSAQKNPTAFYLCARDPPPGRELIYSNQPQHFGDGTRLSIL.

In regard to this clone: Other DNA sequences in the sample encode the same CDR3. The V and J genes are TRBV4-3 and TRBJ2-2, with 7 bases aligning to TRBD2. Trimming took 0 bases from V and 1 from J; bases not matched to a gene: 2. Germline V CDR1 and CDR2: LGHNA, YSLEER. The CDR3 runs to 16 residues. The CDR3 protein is CASSQEGGLNTGELFF. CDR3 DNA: TGCGCCAGCAGCCAAGAGGGGGGGTTGAACACCGGGGAGCTGTTTTTT.

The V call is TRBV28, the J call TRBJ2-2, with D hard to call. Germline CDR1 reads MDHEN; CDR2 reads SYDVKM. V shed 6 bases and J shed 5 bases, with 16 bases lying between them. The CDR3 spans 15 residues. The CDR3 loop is CASRLSQLMTGELFF. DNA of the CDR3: TGTGCCAGCAGGTTGAGCCAGTTAATGACCGGGGAGCTGTTTTTT.

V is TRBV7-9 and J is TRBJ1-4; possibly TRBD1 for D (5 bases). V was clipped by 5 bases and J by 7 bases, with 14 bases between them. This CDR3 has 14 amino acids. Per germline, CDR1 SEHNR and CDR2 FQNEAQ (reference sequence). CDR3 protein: CASSASGDGEKLFF. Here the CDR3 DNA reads TGTGCCAGCAGCGCGAGCGGGGACGGTGAAAAACTGTTTTTT.

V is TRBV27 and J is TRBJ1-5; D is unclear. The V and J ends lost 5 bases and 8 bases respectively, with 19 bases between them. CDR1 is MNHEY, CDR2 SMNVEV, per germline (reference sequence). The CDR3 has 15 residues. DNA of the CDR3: TGTGCCAGCAGTACCCCCGGGCACCAAATAGAGCCCCAGCATTTT. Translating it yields CASSTPGHQIEPQHF.

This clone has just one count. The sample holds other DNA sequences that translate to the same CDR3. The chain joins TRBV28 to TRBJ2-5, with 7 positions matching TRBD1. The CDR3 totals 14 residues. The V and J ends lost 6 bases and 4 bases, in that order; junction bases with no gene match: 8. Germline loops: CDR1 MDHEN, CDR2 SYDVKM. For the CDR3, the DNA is TGTGCCAGCAGCCCAGGGGGAAGGCGAGAGACCCAGTACTTC. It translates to CASSPGGRRETQYF.

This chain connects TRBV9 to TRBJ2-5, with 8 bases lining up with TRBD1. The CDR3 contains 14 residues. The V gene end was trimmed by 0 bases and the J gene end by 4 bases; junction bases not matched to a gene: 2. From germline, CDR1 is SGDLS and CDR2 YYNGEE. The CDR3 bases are TGTGCCAGCAGCGTAGAGGGACAGGCAGAGACCCAGTACTTC. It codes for CASSVEGQAETQYF.

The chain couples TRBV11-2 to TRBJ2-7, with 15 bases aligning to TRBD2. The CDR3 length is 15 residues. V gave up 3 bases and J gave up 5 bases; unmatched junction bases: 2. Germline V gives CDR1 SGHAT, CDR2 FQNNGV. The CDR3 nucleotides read TGTGCCAGCAGCTTCGGACTAGCGGGAGGGCACGAGCAGTACTTC. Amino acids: CASSFGLAGGHEQYF.

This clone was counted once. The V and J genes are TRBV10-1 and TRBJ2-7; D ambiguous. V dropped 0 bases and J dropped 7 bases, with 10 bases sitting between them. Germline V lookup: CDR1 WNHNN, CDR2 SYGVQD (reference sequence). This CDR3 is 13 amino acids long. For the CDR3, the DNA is TGCGCCAGCAGTGAGTCGGTCCTAGGTGAGCAGTACTTC. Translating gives CASSESVLGEQYF.

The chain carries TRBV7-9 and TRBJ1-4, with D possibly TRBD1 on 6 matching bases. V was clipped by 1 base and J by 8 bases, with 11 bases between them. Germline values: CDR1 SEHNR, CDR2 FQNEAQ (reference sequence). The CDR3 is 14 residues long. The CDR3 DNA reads TGTGCCAGCAGCTTAGAGGGGGGCAAGGAAAAACTGTTTTTT. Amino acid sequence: CASSLEGGKEKLFF.

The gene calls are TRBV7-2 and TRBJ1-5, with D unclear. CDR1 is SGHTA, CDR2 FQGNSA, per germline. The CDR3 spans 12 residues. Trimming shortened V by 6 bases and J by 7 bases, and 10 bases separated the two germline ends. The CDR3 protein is CASSYNWQPQHF. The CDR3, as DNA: TGTGCCAGCAGTTATAATTGGCAGCCCCAGCATTTT.

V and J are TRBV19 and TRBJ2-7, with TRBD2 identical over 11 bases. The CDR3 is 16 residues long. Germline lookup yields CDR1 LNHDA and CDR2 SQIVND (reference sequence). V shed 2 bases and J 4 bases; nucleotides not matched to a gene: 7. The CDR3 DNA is TGTGCCAGTAGTATAACTAGCGGGAGTAATACGTACGAGCAGTACTTC. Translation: CASSITSGSNTYEQYF.

In nucleotides, the CDR3 is TGCGCCAGCAGCGAACAGACTGGGGACGAGCAGTACTTC. Its protein product is CASSEQTGDEQYF. The chain carries TRBV5-1 and TRBJ2-7; unclear D gene. From germline, CDR1 is SGHRS and CDR2 YFSETQ. V was shortened by 4 bases and J by 5 bases, with 13 bases between the two germline ends. The CDR3 is made up of 13 amino acids.

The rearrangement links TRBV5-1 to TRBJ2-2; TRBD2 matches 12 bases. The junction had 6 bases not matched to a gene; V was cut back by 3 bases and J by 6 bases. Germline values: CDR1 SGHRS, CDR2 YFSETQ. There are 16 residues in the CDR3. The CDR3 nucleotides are TGCGCCAGCAGCTGGACTAGCGGGGTTTTGCCCGGGGAGCTGTTTTTT. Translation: CASSWTSGVLPGELFF.

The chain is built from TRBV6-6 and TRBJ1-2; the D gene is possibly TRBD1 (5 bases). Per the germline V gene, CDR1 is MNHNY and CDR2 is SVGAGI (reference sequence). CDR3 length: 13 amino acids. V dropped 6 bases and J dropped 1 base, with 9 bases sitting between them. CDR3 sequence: CASSQGFNYGYTF. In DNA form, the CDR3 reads TGTGCCAGCAGCCAGGGTTTTAACTATGGCTACACCTTC.

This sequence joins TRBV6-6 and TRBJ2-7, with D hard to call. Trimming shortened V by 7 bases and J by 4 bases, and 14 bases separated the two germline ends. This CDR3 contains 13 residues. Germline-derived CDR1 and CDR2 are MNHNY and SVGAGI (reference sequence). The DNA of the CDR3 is TGTGCCAGCAAGCCCGAAATGGAATACGAGCAGTACTTC. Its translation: CASKPEMEYEQYF.